This T cell receptor beta chain was identified in a study of T-cell memory formation after mild COVID-19. On the study more broadly: The TCR clusters were mostly specific to one donor.

Findings of the study overall: Some clones that responded turned up in pre-infection memory, which suggests that cross-reactive memory joined in. Mostly located in CM and EM were contracting CD4+ clones, with contracting CD8+ clones located in EMRA.

The CDR3 is 13 amino acids. Germline CDR1 and CDR2: DFQATT and SNEGSKA (reference sequence). V was pared by 6 bases and J by 0 bases, with 3 bases of the junction left unmatched. One entry per CDR3 protein, called by TCRdb with MiXCR from the 5' RACE reads. The sample has 75,000 to 95,000 distinct CDR3 sequences, roughly 16% seen once; the top ten hold 39%. About this clonotype itself: Antigen: not known.

This TCR was recovered from a man in his late teens or twenties who had mild COVID-19 (a few samples of this study predate the infection). Cell type and time point are not known. The chain has TRBV20-1 and TRBJ2-7, with 9 bases that match TRBD1. Sequencing was carried out using PBMCs or a T cell subset sorted from them (not recorded which). The CDR3 spells CSADRGDSYEQYV. The CDR3 DNA sequence: TGCAGTGCAGACAGGGGGGACTCCTACGAGCAGTACGTC.